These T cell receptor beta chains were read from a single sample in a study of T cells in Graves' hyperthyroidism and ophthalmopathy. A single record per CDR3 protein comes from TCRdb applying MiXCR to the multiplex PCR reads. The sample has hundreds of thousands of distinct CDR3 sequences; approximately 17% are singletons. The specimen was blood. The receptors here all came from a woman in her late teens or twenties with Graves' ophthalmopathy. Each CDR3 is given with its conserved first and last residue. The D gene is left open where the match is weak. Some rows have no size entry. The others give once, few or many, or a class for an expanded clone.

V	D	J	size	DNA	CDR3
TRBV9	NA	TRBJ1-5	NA	TGTGCCAGCAGCGTTGCAGGGCAGGATCAGCCCCAGCATTTT	CASSVAGQDQPQHF
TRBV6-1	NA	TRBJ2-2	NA	TGTGCCAGCAGTGAACGAGGGGCAAGAAAAGCCACCGGGGAGCTGTTTTTT	CASSERGARKATGELFF
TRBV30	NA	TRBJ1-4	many	TGTGCCTGGAGTGTACCTAATCGCAGAAGCCTTGCAACTAATGAAAAACTGTTTTTT	CAWSVPNRRSLATNEKLFF
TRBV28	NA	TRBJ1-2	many	TGTGCCAGCACCCGCTCAGGGGACAACTATGGCTACACCTTC	CASTRSGDNYGYTF
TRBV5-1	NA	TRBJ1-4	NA	TGCGCCAGCAGCTTCGGGGGAATTGATGAAAAACTGTTTTTT	CASSFGGIDEKLFF
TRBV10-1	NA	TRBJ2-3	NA	TGCGCCAGCAGTGAGTCAACAGGGACAGATACGCAGTATTTT	CASSESTGTDTQYF
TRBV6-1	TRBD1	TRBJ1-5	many	TGTGCCAGCAGTAGAACCGGGACAGGCGGCACCGGTCAGCCCCAGCATTTT	CASSRTGTGGTGQPQHF
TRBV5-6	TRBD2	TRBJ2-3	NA	TGTGCCAGCAGCTCCCCAGCGGGAGCCTACACAGATACGCAGTATTTT	CASSSPAGAYTDTQYF
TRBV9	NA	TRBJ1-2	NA	TGTGCCAACAGCGCTAGGGACGCCGGCTATGGCTACACCTTC	CANSARDAGYGYTF
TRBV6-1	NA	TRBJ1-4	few	TGTGCCAGCCAGAGGGACGAAAAACTGTTTTTT	CASQRDEKLFF
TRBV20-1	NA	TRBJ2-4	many	TGCAGTGCTAGAGATCCGGCAGTGGAAGACATTCAGTACTTC	CSARDPAVEDIQYF
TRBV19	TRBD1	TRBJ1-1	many	TGTGCCAGTAGTATAAACGGGGACAGGGTTGAAGCTTTCTTT	CASSINGDRVEAFF
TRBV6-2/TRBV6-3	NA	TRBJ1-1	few	TGTGCCAGCAGTTACATCAGGGCGAGGGAAGCTTTCTTT	CASSYIRAREAFF
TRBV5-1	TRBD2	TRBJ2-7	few	TGCGCCAGCAGCTTTCTAAGCGGGAGGGCCGAGCAGTACTTC	CASSFLSGRAEQYF
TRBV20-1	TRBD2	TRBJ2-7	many	TGCAGTGCACCAACTAGCGGAACCTACGAGCAGTACTTC	CSAPTSGTYEQYF
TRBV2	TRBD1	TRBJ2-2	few	TGTGCCAGCAGGAGGGGACAGGGGGCGCCCGGGGAGCTGTTTTTT	CASRRGQGAPGELFF
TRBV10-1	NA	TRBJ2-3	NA	TGCGCCAGCGTATTAGGGGAACTAACCACAGATACGCAGTATTTT	CASVLGELTTDTQYF
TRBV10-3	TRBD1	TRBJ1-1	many	TGTGCCATCAGTGACTATACCGGGACAGGGGAGGACACTGAAGCTTTCTTT	CAISDYTGTGEDTEAFF
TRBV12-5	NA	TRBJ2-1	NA	TGTGCTAGTGGTTTAGGGGGGAATGAGCAGTTCTTC	CASGLGGNEQFF
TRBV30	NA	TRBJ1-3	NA	TGTGCCTGGAGTGTCTTTACCGGGGACCTGACTCCGTTCTCTGGAAACACCATATATTTT	CAWSVFTGDLTPFSGNTIYF
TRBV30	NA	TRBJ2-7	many	TGTGCCTGGAAGCAAACGGGAGTACGTTACGAGCAGTACTTC	CAWKQTGVRYEQYF
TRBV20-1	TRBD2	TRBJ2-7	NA	TGCAGTGCTAGAGTACTAGCGGGATCCTACGAGCAGTACTTC	CSARVLAGSYEQYF
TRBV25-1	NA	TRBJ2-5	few	TGTGCCAGCAGTGAGGGCCCGTGGGGGCAAGAGACCCAGTACTTC	CASSEGPWGQETQYF
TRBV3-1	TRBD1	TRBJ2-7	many	TGTGCCAGCAGCCAGGTGGGACAGGGCTACGAGCAGTACTTC	CASSQVGQGYEQYF
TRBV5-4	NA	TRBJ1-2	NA	TGTGCCAGCAGCTTACATCGGGGGCCGGATGGCTACACCTTC	CASSLHRGPDGYTF
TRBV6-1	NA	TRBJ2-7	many	TGTGCCAGCAGTGAAGCCCCTTTCTCGTTTGAGGGTTTCTCCTACGAGCAGTACTTC	CASSEAPFSFEGFSYEQYF
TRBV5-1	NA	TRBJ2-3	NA	TGTGCCAGCAGCCATGCCCGGGCGTCAGGCACAGATACGCAGTATTTT	CASSHARASGTDTQYF
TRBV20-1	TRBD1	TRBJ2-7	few	TGCAGTGCTGACAGGGACGGTTCAAACTCCTACGAGCAGTACTTC	CSADRDGSNSYEQYF
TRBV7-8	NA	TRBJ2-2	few	TGTGCCATCGGCGGGGGCCCCGGGGAGCTGTTTTTT	CAIGGGPGELFF
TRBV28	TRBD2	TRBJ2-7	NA	TGTGCCAGCAGTCCGGGCCCGGGAGGTACCTACGAGCAGTACTTC	CASSPGPGGTYEQYF
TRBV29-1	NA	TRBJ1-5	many	TGCAGCGCCAGAAACGGGGATCAGCCCCAGCATTTT	CSARNGDQPQHF
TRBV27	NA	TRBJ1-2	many	TGTGCCAGCAGTTTATCAGGGGATGTTGACTATGGCTACACCTTC	CASSLSGDVDYGYTF